One sample yielded the 31 T cell receptor beta chains listed below, sequenced in a study of cytomegalovirus exposure and HLA in healthy donors. PCR used 60 Vbeta primers and 13 Jbeta primers. Generated by immunoSEQ multiplex PCR, the TCRdb table keeps only in-frame clones and is missing some. The repertoire holds under 200,000 clones, with roughly four fifths as singletons. The sample taken for sequencing was PBMCs. The receptors come from a male donor in good health and CMV-seropositive.

This clone was recorded only once. The CDR3: CASSFGTGGHFGYTF. The DNA of the CDR3 is TGTGCCAGCAGTTTCGGTACAGGGGGCCATTTTGGCTACACCTTC. The chain joins TRBV28 to TRBJ1-2; the match to TRBD1 covers 9 bases. Trimming took 3 bases from V and 7 from J; bases not matched to a gene: 9. Germline V gene sequence: CDR1 MDHEN, CDR2 SYDVKM. The CDR3 is made up of 15 amino acids.

This clone has only one observation. The rearrangement uses TRBV5-5 and TRBJ2-7; D ambiguous. The CDR3 contains 13 residues. Germline CDR1 is SGHKS and CDR2 is YYEKEE (reference sequence). V lost 3 bases and J lost 3, with 10 bases in between. CDR3 region: CASSSVPLYEQYF. The CDR3 DNA is TGTGCCAGCAGCTCGGTCCCTCTCTACGAGCAGTACTTC.

The gene calls are TRBV7-9 and TRBJ1-5; the D is unclear. This CDR3 contains 13 residues. Trimming took off 5 bases at V and 3 bases at J, with 8 bases between the two ends. Per the germline V gene, CDR1 is SEHNR and CDR2 is FQNEAQ (reference sequence). The CDR3 DNA reads as TGTGCCAGCAGCCCGGGTAACAATCAGCCCCAGCATTTT. Translation gives CASSPGNNQPQHF.

This sequence joins TRBV7-4 and TRBJ2-2, with 10 bases lining up with TRBD2. V lost 8 bases to trimming and J lost 1 base; unmatched junction nucleotides: 4. Germline values: CDR1 SGHVT, CDR2 SQSDAQ. The CDR3 is made up of 15 amino acids. The CDR3 DNA reads TGTGCCAGCGGTAGGACTAGCGGGAACACCGGGGAGCTGTTTTTT. Encoded protein: CASGRTSGNTGELFF.

With regard to this clone: A read error may explain this, as a much larger clone is one base away. Additional DNA sequences in this sample encode the identical CDR3. CDR3 residues: CASSPGQLYEQYF. The CDR3 coding sequence is TGTGCCAGCAGCCCCGGACAGCTCTACGAGCAGTACTTC. The chain joins TRBV7-2 to TRBJ2-7; D might be TRBD1 (6 bases). Germline CDR1 and CDR2: SGHTA and FQGNSA. The CDR3 is made up of 13 amino acids. The V end lost 5 bases, the J end lost 3 bases, and 11 bases lay between the germline ends.

The chain joins TRBV27 to TRBJ2-7; 11 bases are shared with TRBD1. Germline trimming cut 4 bases from V and 6 bases from J; bases unmatched to any gene: 11. This CDR3 has 16 amino acids. The germline gives CDR1 MNHEY, CDR2 SMNVEV (reference sequence). The CDR3 here is CASSSIRDRGEGEQYF. The DNA of the CDR3 is TGTGCCAGCAGTTCAATCCGGGACAGGGGGGAGGGCGAGCAGTACTTC.

The CDR3 loop is CASSSAGANTEAFF. The CDR3 region has the DNA TGTGCCAGCAGCTCGGCAGGGGCGAACACTGAAGCTTTCTTT. The chain carries TRBV11-2 and TRBJ1-1, with a possible D match to TRBD1 (6 bases). Germline assignment: CDR1 SGHAT and CDR2 FQNNGV. Trimming cost V 4 bases and J 1 base, with 10 bases left between them. This CDR3 has 14 residues.

This clone came up a few times. The chain combines TRBV28 with TRBJ1-2, with TRBD1 matching over 7 bases. Trimming cost V 10 bases and J 3 bases; bases outside gene matches: 8. Germline assignment: CDR1 MDHEN and CDR2 SYDVKM. CDR3 length: 13 residues. CDR3 nucleotide sequence: TGTGCCACGAAGGACAGGTCCTACTATGGCTACACCTTC. This sequence encodes CATKDRSYYGYTF.

The J gene is TRBJ2-5, the V gene TRBV10-2, with 7 bases lining up with TRBD1. The CDR3 has 14 residues. With V trimmed by 5 bases and J by 5 bases, 8 bases remained unmatched. Per the germline V gene, CDR1 is WSHSY and CDR2 is SAAADI. The CDR3 DNA is TGCGCCAGCAGTAGAACGACAGGGCGCGAGACCCAGTACTTC. It yields the protein CASSRTTGRETQYF.

V gene TRBV27 combines with J gene TRBJ1-2; 12 nucleotides align to TRBD1. The V gene's germline CDR1 is MNHEY and CDR2 SMNVEV (reference sequence). The CDR3 extends over 15 amino acids. The V gene end was trimmed by 6 bases and the J gene end by 5 bases; junction bases not matched to a gene: 7. CDR3: CASRLRDRGPYGYTF. In DNA, the CDR3 is TGTGCCAGCAGGCTCCGGGACAGGGGGCCTTATGGCTACACCTTC.

The chain employs TRBV27 and TRBJ1-5, with D tentatively TRBD1 (6 bases). Between the trimmed V and J ends, which lost 2 bases and 2 bases, there was a span of 10 bases. Germline CDR1 reads MNHEY; CDR2 reads SMNVEV (reference sequence). The CDR3 contains 15 residues. CDR3 in amino acids: CASSLAPGGNQPQHF. The CDR3, as DNA: TGTGCCAGCAGTTTAGCCCCAGGGGGCAATCAGCCCCAGCATTTT.

The rearrangement links TRBV19 to TRBJ2-5, with TRBD1 matching over 12 bases. V was clipped by 5 bases and J by 4 bases; unmatched bases: 14. CDR3 size: 18 residues. The V gene's germline CDR1 is LNHDA and CDR2 SQIVND (reference sequence). The CDR3 here is CASSPISGTGGPPETQYF. The CDR3, as DNA: TGTGCCAGTAGTCCAATCTCCGGGACAGGGGGCCCTCCAGAGACCCAGTACTTC.

The J gene is TRBJ2-7, the V gene TRBV5-6; possibly TRBD1 for D (5 bases). Germline V gene sequence: CDR1 SGHDT, CDR2 YYEEEE. The CDR3 is 16 residues long. Trimming shortened V by 0 bases and J by 2 bases, and 15 bases separated the two germline ends. CDR3 coding DNA: TGTGCCAGCAGCTTGGCCGCCAGGGTCGGAACCTACGAGCAGTACTTC. Protein product: CASSLAARVGTYEQYF.

The rearrangement uses TRBV7-8 and TRBJ1-1; weak D call: TRBD1 (5 bases). The CDR3 runs to 14 residues. CDR1 is SGHVS, CDR2 FQNEAQ, per germline. Trimming cost V 8 bases and J 0 bases, with 13 bases left between them. The CDR3 loop is CASGERRVNTEAFF. The CDR3 DNA is TGTGCCAGCGGCGAACGCAGGGTGAACACTGAAGCTTTCTTT.

The V and J genes are TRBV9 and TRBJ2-5; 10 positions agree with TRBD2. This CDR3 has 14 amino acids. V was clipped by 4 bases and J by 4 bases; unmatched bases: 4. Germline CDR1 is SGDLS and CDR2 is YYNGEE. The CDR3 loop is CASSTSGNLETQYF. CDR3 bases: TGTGCCAGCAGCACTAGCGGGAATCTAGAGACCCAGTACTTC.

This clone was found once. This chain joins TRBV10-1 and TRBJ1-1, with unresolved D. V lost 5 bases to trimming and J lost 0 bases, with 13 bases between them. The germline V gene has CDR1 WNHNN and CDR2 SYGVQD (reference sequence). The length of the CDR3 is 15 residues. CDR3 DNA: TGCGCCAGCAGTCGAACCGAGGGCGTGAACACTGAAGCTTTCTTT. It yields the protein CASSRTEGVNTEAFF.

CDR3 DNA: TGCGCCAGCAGCCCTGGACTAGCGGTAATGAGCTCCTACAATGAGCAGTTCTTC. The encoded protein is CASSPGLAVMSSYNEQFF. The chain combines TRBV5-1 with TRBJ2-1, with 10 positions matching TRBD2. The CDR3 is made up of 18 amino acids. Losses at the gene ends were 4 bases for V and 0 bases for J; bases not matched to a gene: 10. Germline CDR1 and CDR2: SGHRS and YFSETQ.

V usage is TRBV6-1 and J usage is TRBJ1-4; 9 bases align to TRBD1. This CDR3 has 17 amino acids. Unmatched junction bases numbered 6, after V lost 4 bases and J lost 0 bases. The V gene's germline CDR1 is MNHNS and CDR2 SASEGT. This chain's CDR3 is CASSVSGQGATNEKLFF. The DNA of the CDR3 is TGTGCCAGCAGTGTTTCGGGACAGGGTGCAACTAATGAAAAACTGTTTTTT.

The chain is built from TRBV7-2 and TRBJ2-5; 8 bases map to TRBD2. This CDR3 is 15 amino acids long. V lost 6 bases, J lost 2 bases, and 8 bases stayed unmatched. From germline, CDR1 is SGHTA and CDR2 FQGNSA. The CDR3 nucleotides read TGTGCCAGCAGACGCACCCGCGGGGGGCAAGAGACCCAGTACTTC. Residues: CASRRTRGGQETQYF.

In this sample, this clone turned up once. This chain joins TRBV19 and TRBJ2-5; D might be TRBD2 (6 bases). V lost 0 bases and J lost 7, with 15 bases in between. Germline CDR1 is LNHDA and CDR2 is SQIVND (reference sequence). The CDR3 consists of 15 residues. The CDR3 nucleotides are TGTGCCAGTAGTATAGATCTTAGGGAGGTCGGGACCCAGTACTTC. This sequence encodes CASSIDLREVGTQYF. Supplemented by reference TRBV19 and TRBJ2-5, the full variable domain reads DGGITQSPKYLFRKEGQNVTLSCEQNLNHDAMYWYRQDPGQGLRLIYYSQIVNDFQKGDIAEGYSVSREKKESFPLTVTSAQKNPTAFYLCASSIDLREVGTQYFGPGTRLLVL.

This rearrangement joins TRBV10-3 to TRBJ1-5; tentative D call: TRBD1 (5 bases). CDR1 is ENHRY and CDR2 is SYGVKD in the germline V gene. V was shortened by 0 bases and J by 4 bases, with 13 bases between the two germline ends. The CDR3 runs to 16 residues. The CDR3 sequence: CAISESLGGGNQPQHF. CDR3 nucleotides: TGTGCCATCAGTGAGTCCCTCGGGGGGGGAAATCAGCCCCAGCATTTT.

The chain links TRBV19 to TRBJ2-3, with 7 positions matching TRBD1. The germline V gene encodes CDR1 LNHDA and CDR2 SQIVND (reference sequence). V trimming: 4 bases; J trimming: 2 bases; junction bases outside the gene matches: 3. The CDR3 consists of 14 residues. The CDR3 spells CASSRTGATDTQYF. CDR3 in DNA: TGTGCCAGTAGTAGAACAGGGGCCACAGATACGCAGTATTTT.

This chain joins TRBV4-1 and TRBJ1-3, with 8 positions matching TRBD1. The length of the CDR3 is 18 residues. V lost 1 base to trimming and J lost 0 bases; unmatched junction nucleotides: 8. From germline, CDR1 is MGHRA and CDR2 YSYEKL. The CDR3 reads CASSQVRTGLISGNTIYF. The CDR3 bases are TGCGCCAGCAGCCAAGTCAGGACAGGGCTGATCTCTGGAAACACCATATATTTT.

The rearrangement uses TRBV30 and TRBJ2-5; TRBD1 agrees at 7 bases. Judging by the DNA end, TRBJ2-7 fits better; the J call may be wrong. This CDR3 has 14 residues. Germline CDR1 GTSNPN, CDR2 SVGIG (reference sequence). CDR3 residues: CAWSVWQGVYEQYF. CDR3 in DNA: TGTGCCTGGAGTGTCTGGCAGGGGGTCTACGAGCAGTACTTC.

The chain carries TRBV6-1 and TRBJ1-6, with a weak D call TRBD1 (6 bases). V lost 6 bases and J lost 7, with 7 bases in between. The germline gives CDR1 MNHNS, CDR2 SASEGT. The CDR3 runs 12 residues. This CDR3 is CASRQGNSPLHF. CDR3 DNA: TGTGCCAGCAGACAGGGCAATTCACCCCTCCACTTT.

V usage is TRBV9 and J usage is TRBJ1-2; 8 nucleotides match TRBD1. The CDR3 has 14 amino acids. With 0 bases clipped from V and 6 bases from J, the junction kept 4 bases outside the gene matches. Germline lookup yields CDR1 SGDLS and CDR2 YYNGEE. CDR3 DNA sequence: TGTGCCAGCAGCGTAGGGTCAGGGGGCGATGGCTACACCTTC. This translates into CASSVGSGGDGYTF.

The chain links TRBV30 to TRBJ2-7; possible D gene TRBD2, 6 bases. Between the trimmed V and J ends, which lost 0 bases and 3 bases, there was a span of 12 bases. The CDR3 consists of 14 residues. Germline V gene data show CDR1 as GTSNPN and CDR2 as SVGIG (reference sequence). Here the CDR3 reads CAWSVNSGNYEQYF. The CDR3 DNA reads TGTGCCTGGAGTGTCAATAGCGGCAACTACGAGCAGTACTTC. The whole variable domain, filled in from reference TRBV30 and TRBJ2-7, reads SQTIHQWPATLVQPVGSPLSLECTVEGTSNPNLYWYRQAAGRGLQLLFYSVGIGQISSEVPQNLSASRPQDRQFILSSKKLLLSDSGFYLCAWSVNSGNYEQYFGPGTRLTVT.

A word on this clone: Other DNA sequences in the sample encode the same CDR3. The rearrangement joins TRBV27 to TRBJ2-3; 13 bases map to TRBD2. J gave up 4 bases and V 5 bases, and 3 bases lay outside the gene matches. Germline V gene data show CDR1 as MNHEY and CDR2 as SMNVEV (reference sequence). CDR3 length equals 15 residues. CDR3 amino acids: CASSILAGGPDTQYF. The CDR3 coding sequence is TGTGCCAGCAGTATACTAGCGGGAGGGCCAGATACGCAGTATTTT.

The V gene is TRBV9, the J gene TRBJ2-1; 8 bases are shared with TRBD1. V lost 0 bases to trimming and J lost 7 bases; unmatched junction nucleotides: 6. Looked up from germline, CDR1 is SGDLS and CDR2 is YYNGEE. The CDR3 has 15 amino acids. The CDR3 loop is CASSVGGQVSNEQFF. The CDR3, as DNA: TGTGCCAGCAGCGTAGGGGGACAGGTTTCTAATGAGCAGTTCTTC.

This chain joins TRBV7-6 and TRBJ2-2, with TRBD2 matching over 8 bases. CDR1 and CDR2 from the germline V gene are SGHVS and FNYEAQ. The CDR3 covers 16 residues. V dropped 5 bases and J dropped 0; count of bases not matched to a gene: 5. The CDR3 here is CASSPLAVANTGELFF. CDR3 coding DNA: TGTGCCAGCAGCCCACTAGCGGTCGCGAACACCGGGGAGCTGTTTTTT.

This clone has just a few counts. The chain joins TRBV27 to TRBJ1-4; D uncertain. This CDR3 has 15 amino acids. The V gene's germline CDR1 is MNHEY and CDR2 SMNVEV (reference sequence). V lost 2 bases to trimming and J lost 7 bases, with 14 bases between them. CDR3: CASSLRRDSGEKLFF. In DNA, the CDR3 is TGTGCCAGCAGTTTACGGAGGGATTCCGGTGAAAAACTGTTTTTT. Variable domain in full (rest from reference TRBV27 and TRBJ1-4): EAQVTQNPRYLITVTGKKLTVTCSQNMNHEYMSWYRQDPGLGLRQIYYSMNVEVTDKGDVPEGYKVSRKEKRNFPLILESPSPNQTSLYFCASSLRRDSGEKLFFGSGTQLSVL.